The present T cell receptor (beta chain) was sequenced within a study of a mutant IDH1 vaccine in newly diagnosed glioma. Study summary: Patients were started on vaccination 4-6 weeks after radiotherapy alone, or with temozolomide cycles.

The time point denotes: week 35, safety follow-up. Vaccine doses each comprised 300 ug of mutant IDH1 20-mer peptide, with topical imiquimod. For this clone: Its target is not known.

Method: immunoSEQ multiplex PCR; TCRdb's copy keeps in-frame clones and lacks some. This table has tens of thousands of clones, around four fifths appearing once. The sequence derives from a man aged 30 to 39 with glioma. Specimen: PBMCs, collected from a glioma patient whose treatment included an IDH1 peptide vaccine.

CDR3 nucleotides: TGTGCCACCCCGGGGGTTGCGGGGAGTTCCTACAATGAGCAGTTCTTC. Protein sequence: CATPGVAGSSYNEQFF. V gene TRBV7-9 combines with J gene TRBJ2-1, with D perhaps TRBD2 (6 bases). Per germline, CDR1 SEHNR and CDR2 FQNEAQ (reference sequence). The V end was cut by 10 bases, the J end by 1 base, with 20 bases between. This CDR3 contains 16 residues.